What follows are 12 T cell receptor beta chains derived from one specimen sequenced in a study of blood T cells in healthy people across ages. It was with a sample-barcoded 5' primer and a J-beta primer mix that a second PCR of roughly 6 to 12 cycles was run. TCRdb re-analysed the 5' RACE reads in MiXCR, keeping a single row per CDR3 protein. The table includes some 370,000 distinct CDR3 sequences, about 49% detected once. The sample taken for sequencing was blood. The receptors originated from a man aged 55 to 70 in good health.

This clonotype has more than one count but fewer than ten. The chain employs TRBV20-1 and TRBJ2-5, with a possible D match to TRBD2 (5 bases). This CDR3 is built from 13 residues. The V and J ends lost 2 bases and 1 base respectively, with 8 bases between them. Germline V gene lookup returns CDR1 DFQATT and CDR2 SNEGSKA (reference sequence). CDR3 protein: CSARRAGQETQYF. As DNA, the CDR3 is TGCAGTGCTAGACGTGCGGGCCAAGAGACCCAGTACTTC.

V and J are TRBV2 and TRBJ1-1; D not certain. The length of the CDR3 is 9 residues. Trimming took 8 bases from V and 11 from J, leaving 9 bases between them. Germline V gene lookup returns CDR1 SNHLY and CDR2 FYNNEI. The CDR3 sequence: CASVEGAFF. The DNA of the CDR3 is TGTGCCAGCGTCGAAGGGGCTTTCTTT.

To note about this clonotype: The junction departs from germline at one end; a sequencing error may be responsible. The rearrangement joins TRBV5-1 to TRBJ1-2; possible D gene TRBD1, 5 bases. The CDR3 totals 13 residues. CDR1 is SGHRS, CDR2 YFSETQ, per germline. The CDR3 spells CAGSRFQGYGYTF. CDR3 bases: TGCGCCGGCAGTCGGTTCCAGGGCTATGGCTACACCTTC. The full variable domain, completed using reference TRBV5-1 and TRBJ1-2, is KAGVTQTPRYLIKTRGQQVTLSCSPISGHRSVSWYQQTPGQGLQFLFEYFSETQRNKGNFPGRFSGRQFSNSRSEMNVSTLELGDSALYLCAGSRFQGYGYTFGSGTRLTVV.

The chain employs TRBV7-3 and TRBJ2-3, with D perhaps TRBD2 (6 bases). Trimming cost V 5 bases and J 2 bases, with 17 bases left between them. Per the germline V gene, CDR1 is SGHTA and CDR2 is FQGTGA. CDR3 length: 16 amino acids. The CDR3 here is CASSATGDSNTDTQYF. For the CDR3, the DNA is TGTGCCAGCAGCGCAACCGGGGACTCTAACACAGATACGCAGTATTTT.

The chain is built from TRBV2 and TRBJ2-1; D ambiguous. Germline loops: CDR1 SNHLY, CDR2 FYNNEI. The CDR3 sequence is 12 residues long. Trimming shortened V by 4 bases and J by 14 bases, and 15 bases separated the two germline ends. In DNA, the CDR3 is TGTGCCAGCAGTGCCCAGGAGCATGGGGAGTTCTTC. As protein: CASSAQEHGEFF.

The chain joins TRBV6-5 to TRBJ2-7; the match to TRBD1 covers 10 bases. The CDR3 contains 17 residues. Germline-derived CDR1 and CDR2 are MNHEY and SVGAGI. Trimming removed 2 bases from V and 3 bases from J; junction bases left unmatched: 10. CDR3 sequence reads: CASSYELPGQGFYEQYF. The CDR3 coding sequence is TGTGCCAGCAGTTACGAGCTACCGGGACAGGGGTTCTACGAGCAGTACTTC.

V is TRBV28 and J is TRBJ2-1; no clear D gene. V dropped 6 bases and J dropped 0 bases, with 12 bases sitting between them. Germline-derived CDR1 and CDR2 are MDHEN and SYDVKM. This CDR3 contains 15 residues. For the CDR3, the DNA is TGTGCCAGCAGCTCAGCTTTGAGCTCCTACAATGAGCAGTTCTTC. As protein: CASSSALSSYNEQFF.

The rearrangement joins TRBV6-5 to TRBJ2-5; no reliable D call. This CDR3 spans 13 amino acids. V lost 2 bases and J lost 5, with 9 bases in between. Germline V gives CDR1 MNHEY, CDR2 SVGAGI. CDR3 loop: CASSYGVGETQYF. The CDR3 coding sequence is TGTGCCAGCAGTTACGGGGTAGGGGAGACCCAGTACTTC.

The chain couples TRBV20-1 to TRBJ2-7; the match to TRBD1 covers 10 bases. With V trimmed by 3 bases and J by 2 bases, 7 bases remained unmatched. In germline, CDR1 is DFQATT, CDR2 SNEGSKA (reference sequence). This CDR3 region has 15 residues. Here the CDR3 DNA reads TGCAGTGCTAGGGAAGGGACAGGGGTCGCCTACGAGCAGTACTTC. This codes for CSAREGTGVAYEQYF.

The chain joins TRBV6-2 or TRBV6-3 to TRBJ2-5; no clear D gene. The V gene lost 6 bases and the J gene lost 11 bases, with 22 bases spanning the gap. From germline, CDR1 is MNHEY and CDR2 SVGEGT. The CDR3 is 14 residues long. CDR3 coding DNA: TGTGCCAGCAGCTTCGTTGGGCCTGCTTCGGAGCAGTACTTC. Its translation: CASSFVGPASEQYF.

The chain uses TRBV18 and TRBJ1-2, with TRBD1 matching over 7 bases. V shed 4 bases and J 0 bases; nucleotides not matched to a gene: 8. This CDR3 region has 16 residues. The V gene's germline CDR1 is KGHSH and CDR2 LQKENI. The CDR3 bases are TGTGCCAGCTCACTGACGACCGGGACAGCTAACTATGGCTACACCTTC. Its translation: CASSLTTGTANYGYTF. Filled out from reference TRBV18 and TRBJ1-2, the complete variable domain reads NAGVMQNPRHLVRRRGQEARLRCSPMKGHSHVYWYRQLPEEGLKFMVYLQKENIIDESGMPKERFSAEFPKEGPSILRIQQVVRGDSAAYFCASSLTTGTANYGYTFGSGTRLTVV.

In this sample, this clonotype turned up once. This chain uses TRBV24-1 with TRBJ2-4; 8 positions match TRBD1. The germline V gene encodes CDR1 KGHDR and CDR2 SFDVKD. This CDR3 has 16 residues. Trimming at V came to 3 bases and at J to 6 bases, leaving 9 bases not matched to a gene. CDR3: CATSDDGDRGGNIQYF. The CDR3, as DNA: TGTGCCACCAGTGATGACGGCGACAGGGGTGGAAACATTCAGTACTTC.